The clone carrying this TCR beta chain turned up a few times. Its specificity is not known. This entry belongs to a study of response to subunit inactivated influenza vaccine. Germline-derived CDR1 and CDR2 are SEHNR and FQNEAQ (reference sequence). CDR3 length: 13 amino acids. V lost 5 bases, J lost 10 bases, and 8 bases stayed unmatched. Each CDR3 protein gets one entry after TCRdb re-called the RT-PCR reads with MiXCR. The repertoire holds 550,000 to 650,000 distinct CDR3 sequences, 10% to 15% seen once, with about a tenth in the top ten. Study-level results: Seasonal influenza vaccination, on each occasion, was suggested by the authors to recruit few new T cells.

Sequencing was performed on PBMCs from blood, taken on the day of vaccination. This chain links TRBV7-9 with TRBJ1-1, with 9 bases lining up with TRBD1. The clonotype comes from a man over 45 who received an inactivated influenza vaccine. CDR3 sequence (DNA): TGTGCCAGCAGCGGAACACTGACAGGGGGAGCTTTCTTT. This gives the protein CASSGTLTGGAFF.